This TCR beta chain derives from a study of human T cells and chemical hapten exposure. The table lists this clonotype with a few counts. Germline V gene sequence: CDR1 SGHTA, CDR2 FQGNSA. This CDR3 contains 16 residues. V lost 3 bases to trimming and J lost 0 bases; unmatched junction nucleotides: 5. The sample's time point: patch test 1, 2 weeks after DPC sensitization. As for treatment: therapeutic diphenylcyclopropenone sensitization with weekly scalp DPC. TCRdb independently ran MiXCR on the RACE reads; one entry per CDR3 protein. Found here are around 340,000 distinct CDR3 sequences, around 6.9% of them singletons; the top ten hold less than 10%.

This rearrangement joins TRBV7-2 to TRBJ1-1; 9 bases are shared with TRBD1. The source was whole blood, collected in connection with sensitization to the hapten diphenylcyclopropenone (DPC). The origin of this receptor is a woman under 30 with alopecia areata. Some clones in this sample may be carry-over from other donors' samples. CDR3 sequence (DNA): TGTGCCAGCAGCTTTCAGACAGGGGGAATGAACACTGAAGCTTTCTTT. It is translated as CASSFQTGGMNTEAFF.